Listed below are T cell receptor beta chains from one sample, sequenced in a study of CD8+ T cells in alopecia areata. Here immunoSEQ multiplex PCR was the method, and the copy in TCRdb shows in-frame clones only, minus some. The profile shows roughly 230,000 clones, 40% to 45% of them singletons. Sequencing was performed on CD4+ T cells sorted from blood, taken around week 37, from a patient treated with tofacitinib. The receptors derive from a human donor with alopecia areata. Each CDR3 is given with its conserved first and last residue. Fields, in order: CDR3 length, J gene, V gene, clone size, D gene, CDR3 protein, CDR3 DNA. The D gene is left open where the match is weak. Part of the rows lack a size; the others show once, few, many or a class for expanded clones.

len: 13; j_gene: TRBJ2-5; v_gene: TRBV9; abundance: NA; d_gene: NA; CDR3aa: CASSVERQETQYF; CDR3nt: TGTGCCAGCAGCGTAGAAAGACAGGAGACCCAGTACTTC
len: 13; j_gene: TRBJ1-2; v_gene: TRBV9; abundance: NA; d_gene: NA; CDR3aa: CASSQTRNVGYTF; CDR3nt: TGTGCCAGCAGTCAAACTCGTAACGTTGGCTACACCTTC
len: 13; j_gene: TRBJ2-7; v_gene: TRBV28; abundance: few; d_gene: NA; CDR3aa: CASMGKGVREQYF; CDR3nt: TGTGCCAGCATGGGCAAGGGGGTGCGCGAGCAGTACTTC
len: 12; j_gene: TRBJ1-1; v_gene: TRBV6-5; abundance: NA; d_gene: NA; CDR3aa: CASSYSPSEAFF; CDR3nt: TGTGCCAGCAGTTACTCTCCTTCTGAAGCTTTCTTT
len: 17; j_gene: TRBJ1-5; v_gene: TRBV7-9; abundance: once; d_gene: TRBD1; CDR3aa: CASSLGGTGQANQPQHF; CDR3nt: TGTGCCAGCAGCTTAGGAGGCACGGGACAGGCCAATCAGCCCCAGCATTTT
len: 13; j_gene: TRBJ2-5; v_gene: TRBV6-5; abundance: few; d_gene: NA; CDR3aa: CASSYRGQETQYF; CDR3nt: TGTGCCAGCAGTTACAGGGGCCAAGAGACCCAGTACTTC
len: 15; j_gene: TRBJ2-3; v_gene: TRBV5-6; abundance: NA; d_gene: NA; CDR3aa: CASSRLVDPTDTQYF; CDR3nt: TGTGCCAGCAGCCGCTTGGTGGACCCCACAGATACGCAGTATTTT
len: 16; j_gene: TRBJ1-1; v_gene: TRBV9; abundance: NA; d_gene: NA; CDR3aa: CASSVGLGKGNTEAFF; CDR3nt: TGTGCCAGCAGCGTAGGTCTAGGGAAGGGGAACACTGAAGCTTTCTTT
len: 12; j_gene: TRBJ1-1; v_gene: TRBV10-3; abundance: NA; d_gene: NA; CDR3aa: CAIGWENTEAFF; CDR3nt: TGTGCCATCGGGTGGGAGAACACTGAAGCTTTCTTT
len: 12; j_gene: TRBJ2-7; v_gene: TRBV30; abundance: NA; d_gene: NA; CDR3aa: CAWSVGPGEQYF; CDR3nt: TGTGCCTGGAGTGTAGGCCCCGGCGAGCAGTACTTC
len: 15; j_gene: TRBJ2-7; v_gene: TRBV11-2; abundance: NA; d_gene: TRBD1; CDR3aa: CASSLDGTAAHEQYF; CDR3nt: TGTGCCAGCAGCTTAGACGGGACAGCGGCCCACGAGCAGTACTTC
len: 15; j_gene: TRBJ2-7; v_gene: TRBV6-1; abundance: NA; d_gene: TRBD1; CDR3aa: CASSVRTGDPHEQYF; CDR3nt: TGTGCCAGCAGTGTACGGACAGGGGATCCTCACGAGCAGTACTTC
len: 15; j_gene: TRBJ2-1; v_gene: TRBV28; abundance: few; d_gene: TRBD2; CDR3aa: CASSGLGANYNEQFF; CDR3nt: TGTGCCAGCAGTGGACTAGGGGCAAACTACAATGAGCAGTTCTTC
len: 12; j_gene: TRBJ2-7; v_gene: TRBV2; abundance: once; d_gene: NA; CDR3aa: CASRPNGSQQYF; CDR3nt: TGTGCCAGCAGACCTAACGGGAGCCAGCAGTACTTC
len: 15; j_gene: TRBJ2-3; v_gene: TRBV9; abundance: NA; d_gene: NA; CDR3aa: CASSVDGQSTDTQYF; CDR3nt: TGTGCCAGCAGCGTAGACGGCCAGAGCACAGATACGCAGTATTTT
len: 12; j_gene: TRBJ2-1; v_gene: TRBV6-5; abundance: NA; d_gene: NA; CDR3aa: CASSSASNEQFF; CDR3nt: TGTGCCAGCAGTTCCGCTAGCAATGAGCAGTTCTTC
len: 15; j_gene: TRBJ2-3; v_gene: TRBV5-1; abundance: NA; d_gene: TRBD1; CDR3aa: CASNSWDSRTDTQYF; CDR3nt: TGCGCCAGCAACAGCTGGGACAGCCGCACAGATACGCAGTATTTT
len: 13; j_gene: TRBJ1-5; v_gene: TRBV7-2; abundance: NA; d_gene: NA; CDR3aa: CASSLVVDQPQHF; CDR3nt: TGTGCCAGCAGCTTAGTGGTAGATCAGCCCCAGCATTTT
len: 15; j_gene: TRBJ1-2; v_gene: TRBV28; abundance: NA; d_gene: NA; CDR3aa: CASRTSGGAGYGYTF; CDR3nt: TGTGCCAGCAGGACCTCAGGAGGCGCCGGCTATGGCTACACCTTC
len: 13; j_gene: TRBJ1-1; v_gene: TRBV6-5; abundance: NA; d_gene: NA; CDR3aa: CASRRDGNTEAFF; CDR3nt: TGTGCCAGCAGACGGGACGGAAACACTGAAGCTTTCTTT
len: 14; j_gene: TRBJ1-1; v_gene: TRBV4-1; abundance: NA; d_gene: TRBD1; CDR3aa: CASSREQGFPEAFF; CDR3nt: TGCGCCAGCAGCCGAGAACAGGGGTTCCCTGAAGCTTTCTTT
len: 13; j_gene: TRBJ2-7; v_gene: TRBV5-1; abundance: few; d_gene: TRBD2; CDR3aa: CASSPAGFYEQYF; CDR3nt: TGCGCCAGCAGCCCAGCGGGATTCTACGAGCAGTACTTC
len: 13; j_gene: TRBJ2-2; v_gene: TRBV29-1; abundance: NA; d_gene: NA; CDR3aa: CSVGALGTGELFF; CDR3nt: TGCAGCGTTGGGGCGCTGGGCACCGGGGAGCTGTTTTTT
len: 17; j_gene: TRBJ2-3; v_gene: TRBV30; abundance: NA; d_gene: TRBD2; CDR3aa: CAWTLAGGPRKTDTQYF; CDR3nt: TGTGCCTGGACGTTGGCGGGAGGGCCCCGTAAGACAGATACGCAGTATTTT
len: 12; j_gene: TRBJ2-1; v_gene: TRBV10-3; abundance: NA; d_gene: TRBD1; CDR3aa: CAIRQGIHEQFF; CDR3nt: TGTGCCATACGACAGGGGATCCATGAGCAGTTCTTC
len: 15; j_gene: TRBJ1-4; v_gene: TRBV5-1; abundance: NA; d_gene: NA; CDR3aa: CASSLSGTQSEKLFF; CDR3nt: TGCGCCAGCAGCTTATCCGGGACACAATCCGAAAAACTGTTTTTT
len: 14; j_gene: TRBJ1-2; v_gene: TRBV6-5; abundance: NA; d_gene: NA; CDR3aa: CASSYRPPKHGYTF; CDR3nt: TGTGCCAGCAGTTACAGGCCCCCAAAGCATGGCTACACCTTC
len: 11; j_gene: TRBJ2-4; v_gene: TRBV29-1; abundance: few; d_gene: NA; CDR3aa: CSAATENIQYF; CDR3nt: TGCAGCGCCGCGACAGAAAACATTCAGTACTTC
len: 14; j_gene: TRBJ2-3; v_gene: TRBV29-1; abundance: NA; d_gene: NA; CDR3aa: CSVVASYGADTQYF; CDR3nt: TGCAGCGTTGTAGCTAGCTATGGGGCAGATACGCAGTATTTT
len: 19; j_gene: TRBJ2-7; v_gene: TRBV15; abundance: NA; d_gene: TRBD2; CDR3aa: CATSRLVGASGSKGYEQYF; CDR3nt: TGTGCCACCAGCAGATTAGTTGGCGCTAGCGGGAGTAAAGGCTACGAGCAGTACTTC
len: 13; j_gene: TRBJ2-1; v_gene: TRBV11-2; abundance: NA; d_gene: NA; CDR3aa: CASRPIPSHEQFF; CDR3nt: TGTGCCAGCAGACCCATCCCTTCTCATGAGCAGTTCTTC
len: 16; j_gene: TRBJ2-1; v_gene: TRBV5-1; abundance: NA; d_gene: TRBD1; CDR3aa: CASSFEPGQAFIEQFF; CDR3nt: TGCGCCAGCAGCTTCGAACCGGGACAGGCGTTTATAGAGCAGTTCTTC
len: 14; j_gene: TRBJ1-4; v_gene: TRBV7-9; abundance: NA; d_gene: TRBD1; CDR3aa: CASSPGQLNEKLFF; CDR3nt: TGTGCCAGCAGCCCGGGACAGCTTAATGAAAAACTGTTTTTT
len: 15; j_gene: TRBJ1-1; v_gene: TRBV10-3; abundance: NA; d_gene: NA; CDR3aa: CAISERQTLNTEAFF; CDR3nt: TGTGCCATCAGTGAAAGACAGACCTTGAACACTGAAGCTTTCTTT
len: 18; j_gene: TRBJ2-7; v_gene: TRBV30; abundance: NA; d_gene: TRBD2; CDR3aa: CAWSVLLGGTSGFYEQYF; CDR3nt: TGTGCCTGGAGTGTACTTCTCGGGGGGACTAGCGGCTTCTACGAGCAGTACTTC
len: 14; j_gene: TRBJ2-3; v_gene: TRBV10-3; abundance: few; d_gene: TRBD1; CDR3aa: CAISPNRGPDTQYF; CDR3nt: TGTGCCATCAGTCCGAACAGGGGGCCAGATACGCAGTATTTT